This entry lists 26 T cell receptor beta chains sequenced from one sample in a study of regulatory T cells in long-lasting Graves disease. Both iRepertoire HTBI primers and Arm-PCR of CDR3 regions were used to build the TCR beta libraries. One entry per CDR3 protein results from TCRdb running MiXCR on the multiplex PCR reads. The top ten clones hold about 40% of a sample with fewer than 350,000 distinct CDR3 sequences, 15% to 20% of them seen once. Time point of the sample: newly diagnosed GD, antithyroid drugs for less than 3 months. Isolated PBMC RNA provided the starting material for the TCR library. Material: peripheral blood mononuclear cells (PBMCs), obtained at new diagnosis, from a patient treated with antithyroid drugs. The receptors shown here come from a female donor with Graves disease.

This clonotype has at least ten counts. This chain uses TRBV12-3 or TRBV12-4 with TRBJ2-7; 7 positions match TRBD2. With 6 bases clipped from V and 2 bases from J, the junction kept 4 bases outside the gene matches. The CDR3 is 13 amino acids. The CDR3 nucleotides read TGTGCCAGCAGCCGGGGGGAGCCCTACGAGCAGTACTTC. Its protein is CASSRGEPYEQYF.

V usage is TRBV2 and J usage is TRBJ2-2; D not certain. CDR3 length: 13 amino acids. The germline gives CDR1 SNHLY, CDR2 FYNNEI. Between the trimmed V and J ends, which lost 7 bases and 6 bases, there was a span of 12 bases. The CDR3 protein is CASTKWPPGELFF. The CDR3 DNA reads TGTGCCAGCACCAAATGGCCCCCCGGGGAGCTGTTTTTT.

This clonotype was observed at least ten times. The chain carries TRBV19 and TRBJ2-1; 13 positions match TRBD2. Trimming took 9 bases from V and 0 from J; bases not matched to a gene: 2. Looked up from germline, CDR1 is LNHDA and CDR2 is SQIVND (reference sequence). There are 15 residues in the CDR3. The CDR3 reads CASRTSGSSYNEQFF. The CDR3 DNA is TGTGCCAGCCGGACTAGCGGGAGCTCCTACAATGAGCAGTTCTTC. The full variable domain, its missing parts supplied by reference TRBV19 and TRBJ2-1, is DGGITQSPKYLFRKEGQNVTLSCEQNLNHDAMYWYRQDPGQGLRLIYYSQIVNDFQKGDIAEGYSVSREKKESFPLTVTSAQKNPTAFYLCASRTSGSSYNEQFFGPGTRLTVL.

This clonotype was seen more than once but under ten times. This chain joins TRBV28 and TRBJ1-1; D ambiguous. The CDR3 totals 12 residues. The germline gives CDR1 MDHEN, CDR2 SYDVKM. V was trimmed by 3 bases and J by 2 bases, leaving 4 bases between them. This CDR3 reads CASSFANTEAFF. The CDR3 DNA sequence: TGTGCCAGCAGTTTCGCTAACACTGAAGCTTTCTTT.

As to this clonotype: One end of the junction fails to match germline, which may point to a read error. This chain uses TRBV20-1 with TRBJ2-7; D unresolved. The germline CDR1 and CDR2 sequences are DFQATT and SNEGSKA (reference sequence). This CDR3 contains 16 residues. CDR3 sequence reads: CSARDDRSSSSYEQNF. The DNA for the CDR3 is TGCAGTGCTAGAGATGATCGGAGCTCGTCCTCCTACGAGCAGAACTTC.

Remarks on this clonotype: A single base separates this from a much larger clone, so it may be a read error. J is TRBJ1-6 and V is TRBV30; no reliable D call. Trimming removed 2 bases at V and 11 bases at J, with 10 bases between. This CDR3 spans 12 amino acids. Germline V gene lookup returns CDR1 GTSNPN and CDR2 SVGIG (reference sequence). The CDR3 nucleotides are TGTGCCTGGAGTCTCGTGGATCCACCCCTCCACTTT. Amino acids: CAWSLVDPPLHF.

This clonotype was seen repeatedly, ten times or more. The chain employs TRBV2 and TRBJ1-1, with D unresolved. CDR1 SNHLY and CDR2 FYNNEI come from the germline V gene. This CDR3 is built from 13 residues. V dropped 6 bases and J dropped 7 bases, with 15 bases sitting between them. As DNA, the CDR3 is TGTGCCAGCAGGCAGGTTTTGGGAAGTGAAGCTTTCTTT. Amino acids: CASRQVLGSEAFF. The variable domain in full, with the rest retrieved from reference TRBV2 and TRBJ1-1, is EPEVTQTPSHQVTQMGQEVILRCVPISNHLYFYWYRQILGQKVEFLVSFYNNEISEKSEIFDDQFSVERPDGSNFTLKIRSTKLEDSAMYFCASRQVLGSEAFFGQGTRLTVV.

This clonotype has just a few counts. The rearrangement joins TRBV7-6 to TRBJ2-7, with D tentatively TRBD1 or TRBD2 (5 bases each). Germline V lookup: CDR1 SGHVS, CDR2 FNYEAQ. The length of the CDR3 is 11 residues. V lost 3 bases, J lost 8 bases, and 8 bases lay in between. CDR3 region: CASSFGGQQYF. In DNA, the CDR3 is TGTGCCAGCAGCTTTGGGGGACAGCAGTACTTC.

This clonotype was observed at least ten times. This chain links TRBV10-2 with TRBJ2-2, with D unclear. The CDR3 contains 11 residues. Deletions cut 7 bases from V and 7 bases from J, with 7 bases between. Germline CDR1 and CDR2: WSHSY and SAAADI. The CDR3 reads CASILNGELFF. CDR3 DNA: TGCGCCAGCATCTTGAACGGGGAGCTGTTTTTT.

This clonotype showed up many times. The V and J genes are TRBV6-1 and TRBJ1-1; TRBD1 aligns across 10 bases. The CDR3 is 16 residues long. V gave up 6 bases and J gave up 4 bases; unmatched junction bases: 11. From germline, CDR1 is MNHNS and CDR2 SASEGT. In DNA, the CDR3 is TGTGCCAGCAGAGGTATGCGGACAGGGGGAGGCACTGAAGCTTTCTTT. Amino acids: CASRGMRTGGGTEAFF.

This clonotype was recorded at least ten times. The chain has TRBV12-3 or TRBV12-4 and TRBJ2-2; a possible D gene is TRBD1 (5 bases). V was trimmed by 3 bases and J by 8 bases, leaving 10 bases between them. The CDR3 has 13 amino acids. The CDR3 DNA reads as TGTGCCAGCAGTTTTAACAGGTTTGGGGAGCTGTTTTTT. This gives the protein CASSFNRFGELFF.

This clonotype was counted at least ten times. This chain connects TRBV5-5 to TRBJ2-7, with 8 bases matching TRBD1. Germline CDR1 reads SGHKS; CDR2 reads YYEKEE (reference sequence). This CDR3 contains 13 residues. V lost 6 bases and J lost 13; bases outside the gene matches: 15. CDR3 sequence: CASIDPRGRREYF. The CDR3 nucleotides are TGTGCCAGCATCGATCCCAGGGGGCGCCGGGAATACTTC.

This clonotype was counted between two and nine times. The junction shows a germline mismatch at one end, possibly a read error. The gene calls are TRBV5-1 and TRBJ2-1, with TRBD1 matching over 10 bases. Germline V gene lookup returns CDR1 SGHRS and CDR2 YFSETQ. The CDR3 covers 15 residues. The DNA for the CDR3 is TGCGCCAGCAGCACCGGGACAGGGGCCTACAATGAGCAGCTCTTC. As protein: CASSTGTGAYNEQLF.

This clonotype appeared a few times. The chain recombines TRBV5-8 with TRBJ2-7; unclear D gene. V was clipped by 4 bases and J by 2 bases, with 13 bases between them. CDR3 length: 14 amino acids. The germline V gene has CDR1 SGHTS and CDR2 YDEGEE. CDR3 bases: TGTGCCAGCAGCCTCATGACACATACCTACGAGCAGTACTTC. Translation: CASSLMTHTYEQYF.

This clonotype was seen repeatedly, ten times or more. This chain joins TRBV12-3 or TRBV12-4 and TRBJ2-4; D unclear. Trimming removed 5 bases at V and 8 bases at J, with 16 bases between. This CDR3 has 14 amino acids. In DNA form, the CDR3 reads TGTGCCAGCAGTCCCGTTTACGGTGTCGACATTCAGTACTTC. Translating it yields CASSPVYGVDIQYF.

The rearrangement uses TRBV13 and TRBJ2-2, with 10 bases lining up with TRBD2. J was trimmed by 5 bases and V by 0 bases; bases with no gene match: 6. Looked up from germline, CDR1 is PRHDT and CDR2 is FYEKMQ (reference sequence). This CDR3 is built from 17 residues. Here the CDR3 reads CASSLGIAGGRTGELFF. The DNA of the CDR3 is TGTGCCAGCAGCTTAGGGATAGCGGGAGGTCGAACCGGGGAGCTGTTTTTT.

On this clonotype itself: A much bigger clone sits one base away, suggesting this may be a read error. The chain couples TRBV28 to TRBJ2-1; no clear D gene. V lost 3 bases and J lost 10, with 13 bases in between. This CDR3 has 13 residues. Germline lookup yields CDR1 MDHEN and CDR2 SYDVKM. CDR3 bases: TGTGCCAGCAGTTTGAGCCCCTCAGACGAGCAGTTCTTC. It codes for CASSLSPSDEQFF.

This clonotype occurred many times. The CDR3 loop reads CASSDQASGRFEETQYF. The CDR3 DNA sequence: TGTGCCAGCAGTGACCAAGCTAGCGGGAGATTCGAAGAGACCCAGTACTTC. V usage is TRBV2 and J usage is TRBJ2-5, with 10 bases fitting TRBD2. Losses at the gene ends were 3 bases for V and 3 bases for J; bases not matched to a gene: 10. The CDR3 extends over 17 amino acids. CDR1 and CDR2 (germline): SNHLY, FYNNEI.

This clonotype has a count of ten or more. V gene TRBV30 combines with J gene TRBJ1-4; possible D gene TRBD1, 6 bases. The CDR3 loop spans 13 amino acids. Germline V gives CDR1 GTSNPN, CDR2 SVGIG (reference sequence). Trimming took off 4 bases at V and 6 bases at J, with 12 bases between the two ends. This CDR3 is CAWTGQMDEKLFF. CDR3 in DNA: TGTGCCTGGACCGGACAGATGGATGAAAAACTGTTTTTT.

This clonotype was counted a few times. The chain couples TRBV10-2 to TRBJ1-4; D gene ambiguous. CDR3 length: 14 amino acids. Trimming cost V 6 bases and J 0 bases, with 8 bases left between them. CDR1 is WSHSY and CDR2 is SAAADI in the germline V gene. This CDR3 reads CASRFGTTNEKLFF. CDR3 sequence (DNA): TGCGCCAGCAGATTCGGGACAACTAATGAAAAACTGTTTTTT.

This clonotype was counted only a few times. This rearrangement joins TRBV2 to TRBJ2-7; 7 bases match TRBD2. The CDR3 sequence is 12 residues long. In germline, CDR1 is SNHLY, CDR2 FYNNEI. With 8 bases clipped from V and 7 bases from J, the junction kept 8 bases outside the gene matches. This CDR3 is CASEGLSDEQYF. CDR3 in DNA: TGTGCCAGCGAGGGACTATCGGATGAGCAGTACTTC.

In this sample, this clonotype turned up many times. The CDR3 loop reads CASSPGLADEQFF. CDR3 sequence (DNA): TGTGCCAGCTCACCGGGACTAGCGGATGAGCAGTTCTTC. The rearrangement uses TRBV18 and TRBJ2-1, with 11 bases lining up with TRBD2. With V trimmed by 3 bases and J by 8 bases, 0 bases remained unmatched. Germline CDR1 and CDR2: KGHSH and LQKENI. The CDR3 is made up of 13 amino acids.

This clonotype was seen at least ten times. The chain combines TRBV29-1 with TRBJ2-1; 7 nucleotides align to TRBD1. Germline CDR1 is SQVTM and CDR2 is ANQGSEA. V was clipped by 4 bases and J by 9 bases; unmatched bases: 9. CDR3 length equals 13 residues. The CDR3 loop reads CSVAPGGRSEQFF. The CDR3 region has the DNA TGCAGCGTTGCCCCAGGGGGTCGAAGTGAGCAGTTCTTC.

The table lists this clonotype with many counts. The chain carries TRBV6-1 and TRBJ1-2; no firm D call. Trimming cost V 6 bases and J 2 bases, with 10 bases left between them. The CDR3 is made up of 13 amino acids. Germline V gene data show CDR1 as MNHNS and CDR2 as SASEGT. The CDR3 region is CASRSERNYGYTF. The CDR3 nucleotides read TGTGCCAGCAGGTCCGAGAGGAACTATGGCTACACCTTC.

Many counts were recorded for this clonotype. The gene calls are TRBV3-1 and TRBJ1-1; D gene ambiguous. This CDR3 is 14 amino acids long. Germline V gene sequence: CDR1 LGHDT, CDR2 YNNKEL (reference sequence). Between the trimmed V and J ends, which lost 4 bases and 7 bases, there was a span of 16 bases. The chain's CDR3 is CASSPNALAFEAFF. For the CDR3, the DNA is TGTGCCAGCAGCCCAAATGCTTTGGCGTTTGAAGCTTTCTTT.

In its sample, this clonotype was seen many times. The chain employs TRBV7-9 and TRBJ2-7; perhaps TRBD1 as D (5 bases). This CDR3 is built from 15 residues. Germline CDR1 and CDR2: SEHNR and FQNEAQ (reference sequence). The V end was cut by 5 bases, the J end by 3 bases, with 17 bases between. CDR3 nucleotide sequence: TGTGCCAGCAGCCCACCACCAGGGCAGGGCTACGAGCAGTACTTC. This translates into CASSPPPGQGYEQYF.